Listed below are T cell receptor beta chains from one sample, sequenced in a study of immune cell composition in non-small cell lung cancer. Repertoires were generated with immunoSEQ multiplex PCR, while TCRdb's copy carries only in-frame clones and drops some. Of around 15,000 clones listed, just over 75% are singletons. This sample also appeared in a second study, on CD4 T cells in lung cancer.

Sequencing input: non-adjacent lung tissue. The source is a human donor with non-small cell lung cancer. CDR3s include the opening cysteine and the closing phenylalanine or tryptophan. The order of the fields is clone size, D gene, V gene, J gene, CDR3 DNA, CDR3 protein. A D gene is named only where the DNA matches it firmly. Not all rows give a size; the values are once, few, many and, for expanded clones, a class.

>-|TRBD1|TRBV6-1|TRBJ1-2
TGTGCCAGCAGGACGGGACAGGGCTACACCTTC
CASRTGQGYTF
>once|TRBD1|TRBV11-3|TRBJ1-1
TGTGCCAGCAGCCTGTCCCGGGACAGGGGGCGGTACACTGAAGCTTTCTTT
CASSLSRDRGRYTEAFF
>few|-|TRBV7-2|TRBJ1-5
TGTGCCAGCAGCTTAGGTATGGCCCGGCCCCAGCATTTT
CASSLGMARPQHF
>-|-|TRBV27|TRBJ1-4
TGTGCCAGCAGGTCCCGTTCGGAGCGGGTATCGGAAAAACTGTTTTTT
CASRSRSERVSEKLFF
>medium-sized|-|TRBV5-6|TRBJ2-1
TGTGCCAGCAGCACCGGGGACAAAGAAGAGTTCTTC
CASSTGDKEEFF
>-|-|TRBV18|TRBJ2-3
TGTGCCAGCTCACCGTCACCCGGGGATACGCAGTATTTT
CASSPSPGDTQYF
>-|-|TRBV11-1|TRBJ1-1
TGTGCCAGCAGCTTGGACAGAAACACTGAAGCTTTCTTT
CASSLDRNTEAFF
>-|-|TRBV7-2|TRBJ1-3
TGTGCCAGCAGCTTATCCCGGACTGGAAACACCATATATTTT
CASSLSRTGNTIYF
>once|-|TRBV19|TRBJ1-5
TGTGCCAGTAGTAGGGGGGTGGCAAGCAATCAGCCCCAGCATTTT
CASSRGVASNQPQHF
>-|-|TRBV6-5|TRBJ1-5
TGTGCCAGCAGTTACGTGGGCAGTGCTCAGCCCCAGCATTTT
CASSYVGSAQPQHF
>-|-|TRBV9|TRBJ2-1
TGTGCCAGCAGCGTAGATCAGGGAAATGAGCAGTTCTTC
CASSVDQGNEQFF
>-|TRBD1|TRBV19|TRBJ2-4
TGTGCCAGTAGTGGGGGGACAGGAACCTTTTCTGTAGGCAAAAACATTCAGTACTTC
CASSGGTGTFSVGKNIQYF
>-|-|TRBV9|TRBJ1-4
TGTGCCAGCAGCGTAGGGGCAGGGAGGAATGAAAAACTGTTTTTT
CASSVGAGRNEKLFF
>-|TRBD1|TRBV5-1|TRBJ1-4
TGCGCCAGCAGCTTGGGGACAGGGGGCGCAGAACTCACTAATGAAAAACTGTTTTTT
CASSLGTGGAELTNEKLFF
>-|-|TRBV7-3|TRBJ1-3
TGTGCCAGCAGCTCAGAAGGAAACACCATATATTTT
CASSSEGNTIYF
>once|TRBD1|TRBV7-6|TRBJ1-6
TGTGCCAGCAGTTTAGGACAGGCGGGGAGCAATTCACCCCTCCACTTT
CASSLGQAGSNSPLHF
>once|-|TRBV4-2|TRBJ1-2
TGTGCCAGCAACCCGACGGTCGGACAGAACTATGGCTACACCTTC
CASNPTVGQNYGYTF
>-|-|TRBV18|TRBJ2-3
TGTGCCAGCTCAGTTACAGGGTTAGATACGCAGTATTTT
CASSVTGLDTQYF
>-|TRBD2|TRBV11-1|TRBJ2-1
TGTGCCAGCAGCCGGACTAGCGGGGGGGCCTTAAGGTTGAATGAGCAGTTCTTC
CASSRTSGGALRLNEQFF
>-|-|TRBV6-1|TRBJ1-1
TGTGCCAGCAGTGCCCGGGACGGAATGAACACTGAAGCTTTCTTT
CASSARDGMNTEAFF
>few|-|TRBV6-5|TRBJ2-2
TGTGCCAGCAGTTACTCGGGGGCCGCCGGGGAGCTGTTTTTT
CASSYSGAAGELFF
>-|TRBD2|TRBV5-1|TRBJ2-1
TGCGCCAGCAGCTTGAGCGGGGGGGCGGAGTTCTTC
CASSLSGGAEFF
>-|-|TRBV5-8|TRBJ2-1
TGTGCCAGCAGCTTGGGTTGGGATGAGCAGTTCTTC
CASSLGWDEQFF
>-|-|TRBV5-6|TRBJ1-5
TGTGCCAGCAGCTTGATCAAAAGAAGCGGGGTTTGGCCCCAGCATTTT
CASSLIKRSGVWPQHF
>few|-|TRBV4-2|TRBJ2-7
TGTGCCAGCAGTCCTGACGTAAGGGGTCTGTACGAGCAGTACTTC
CASSPDVRGLYEQYF
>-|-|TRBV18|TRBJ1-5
TGTGCCAGCTCACCACAGGGTCGAGATCAGCCCCAGCATTTT
CASSPQGRDQPQHF
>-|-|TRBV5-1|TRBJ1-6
TGCGCCAGCAGCTTGGCCTCGAACTCCGTATCACCCCTCCACTTT
CASSLASNSVSPLHF
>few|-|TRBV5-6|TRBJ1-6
TGTGCCAGCAGCTTAGACAGACGTGATTCACCCCTCCACTTT
CASSLDRRDSPLHF
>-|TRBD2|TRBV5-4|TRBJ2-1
TGTGCCAGCAGCTGGGCCGGGGGGACTACGTACAATGAGCAGTTCTTC
CASSWAGGTTYNEQFF
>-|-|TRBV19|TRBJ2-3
TGTGCCAGTAGTTTACGGGAGCCAACGGATACGCAGTATTTT
CASSLREPTDTQYF
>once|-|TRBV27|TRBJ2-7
TGTGCCAGCAGCCCAGGGGAGATCCCCGGGGGGCAGTACTTC
CASSPGEIPGGQYF
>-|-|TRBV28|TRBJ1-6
TGTGCCAGCAGTTTCTCGGGACGGAATAATTCACCCCTCCACTTT
CASSFSGRNNSPLHF
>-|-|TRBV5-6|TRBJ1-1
TGTGCCAGCAGCTTGCTTGTGGACTATGGCACTGAAGCTTTCTTT
CASSLLVDYGTEAFF
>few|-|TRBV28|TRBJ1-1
TGTGCCAGCCGCAGGGGCGGGCCGAACACTGAAGCTTTCTTT
CASRRGGPNTEAFF
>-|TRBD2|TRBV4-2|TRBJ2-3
TGTGCCAGCAGCCAGCGGACTAGCGGAGACACAGATACGCAGTATTTT
CASSQRTSGDTDTQYF
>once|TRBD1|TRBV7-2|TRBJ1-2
TGTGCCAGCAGCTTTGCAGGGGGCAACTATGGCTACACCTTC
CASSFAGGNYGYTF
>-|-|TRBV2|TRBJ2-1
TGTGCCAGCAGGGACTCCGATCCCAAGTTCTTC
CASRDSDPKFF
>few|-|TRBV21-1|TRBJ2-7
TGTGCCAGCAGCAAAGAGCTAGCGGGGGTTATGTACGAGCAGTACTTC
CASSKELAGVMYEQYF
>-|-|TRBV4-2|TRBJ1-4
TGTGCCAGCAGCCAAGATTCCGGCCAGATAAATGAAAAACTGTTTTTT
CASSQDSGQINEKLFF
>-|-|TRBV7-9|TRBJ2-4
TGTGCCAGCAGCCCAACCGCAGGGGTAGCCAAAAACATTCAGTACTTC
CASSPTAGVAKNIQYF
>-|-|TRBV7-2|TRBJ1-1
TGTGCCAGCAGCTTTGTGGGATCGTACACTGAAGCTTTCTTT
CASSFVGSYTEAFF